This is a list of T cell receptor beta chains from one sample in a study of monozygotic twins with inflammatory bowel disease. TCRdb reanalyzed the 5' RACE reads and collapses them to one entry per CDR3 protein, without DNA. This repertoire includes 420,000 or so distinct CDR3 sequences. Sequences were obtained from blood. These receptors originate from a human donor with ulcerative colitis or Crohn's disease, or a healthy co-twin of an affected twin (not recorded which). Both conserved end residues are part of each CDR3.

V gene: TRBV4-3; J gene: TRBJ2-3; CDR3 protein: CASSQNARDTQYF
V gene: TRBV3-1; J gene: TRBJ1-2; CDR3 protein: CASSQEQGRGYGYTF
V gene: TRBV3-1; J gene: TRBJ1-2; CDR3 protein: CASSQDRGGFTYGYTF
V gene: TRBV15; J gene: TRBJ1-1; CDR3 protein: CATSGWENTEAFF
V gene: TRBV4-1; J gene: TRBJ2-2; CDR3 protein: CASSQTSLTGELFF
V gene: TRBV6-5; J gene: TRBJ2-7; CDR3 protein: CASSYGQTSYEQYF
V gene: TRBV20-1; J gene: TRBJ1-5; CDR3 protein: CSANLAGVANQPQHF
V gene: TRBV30; J gene: TRBJ1-1; CDR3 protein: CAWAPDGYEAFF
V gene: TRBV27; J gene: TRBJ1-2; CDR3 protein: CASSLGWGGDYGYTF
V gene: TRBV5-1; J gene: TRBJ1-6; CDR3 protein: CASSTDRGRSPLHF
V gene: TRBV2; J gene: TRBJ2-5; CDR3 protein: CASQGQGEKTQYF
V gene: TRBV6-2/TRBV6-3; J gene: TRBJ2-5; CDR3 protein: CASRPSGTPGETQYF
V gene: TRBV10-2; J gene: TRBJ2-7; CDR3 protein: CASSGAPYEQYF
V gene: TRBV29-1; J gene: TRBJ2-3; CDR3 protein: CSVEGGGTDTQYF
V gene: TRBV6-1; J gene: TRBJ2-2; CDR3 protein: CASSTGTRPTGELFF
V gene: TRBV3-1; J gene: TRBJ1-5; CDR3 protein: CASSQSINQPQHF
V gene: TRBV10-3; J gene: TRBJ2-5; CDR3 protein: CAISDGGVRETQYF
V gene: TRBV20-1; J gene: TRBJ2-7; CDR3 protein: CSAPGLAGGPYEQYF
V gene: TRBV10-3; J gene: TRBJ1-6; CDR3 protein: CAISSDRDSPLHF
V gene: TRBV2; J gene: TRBJ2-1; CDR3 protein: CAGRRDSSYNEQFF
V gene: TRBV20-1; J gene: TRBJ1-1; CDR3 protein: CSAPLSGYTEAFF
V gene: TRBV19; J gene: TRBJ1-1; CDR3 protein: CASTSHGTARKNTEAFF
V gene: TRBV2; J gene: TRBJ1-1; CDR3 protein: CASKLQGGAEAFF
V gene: TRBV5-4; J gene: TRBJ1-6; CDR3 protein: CASGGADSPLHF
V gene: TRBV14; J gene: TRBJ1-4; CDR3 protein: CASSQRQGVRANEKLFF
V gene: TRBV19; J gene: TRBJ2-7; CDR3 protein: CASSSTSGITYEQYF
V gene: TRBV6-5; J gene: TRBJ1-5; CDR3 protein: CASSHNSGNQPQHF
V gene: TRBV5-8; J gene: TRBJ1-2; CDR3 protein: CASSQELNYGYTF
V gene: TRBV3-1; J gene: TRBJ1-2; CDR3 protein: CASSPGLKQVYGYTF
V gene: TRBV7-3; J gene: TRBJ2-1; CDR3 protein: CASSSMGGYNEQFF
V gene: TRBV20-1; J gene: TRBJ2-5; CDR3 protein: CSARSPSGIQETQYF
V gene: TRBV14; J gene: TRBJ2-7; CDR3 protein: CASSQGRVEQYF
V gene: TRBV5-5; J gene: TRBJ1-2; CDR3 protein: CASSSGGANYGYTF
V gene: TRBV7-2; J gene: TRBJ2-7; CDR3 protein: CASSLDGRAFYEQYF
V gene: TRBV7-2; J gene: TRBJ2-3; CDR3 protein: CASRKDSGRTDTQYF
V gene: TRBV5-1; J gene: TRBJ2-4; CDR3 protein: CASSLAGEGAKNIQYF
V gene: TRBV5-5; J gene: TRBJ2-2; CDR3 protein: CASSFRPRTGVNGELFF
V gene: TRBV20-1; J gene: TRBJ2-7; CDR3 protein: CSARVLRSPLAGMFSYEQYF
V gene: TRBV5-1; J gene: TRBJ1-4; CDR3 protein: CASSMAGEKLFF
V gene: TRBV20-1; J gene: TRBJ2-1; CDR3 protein: CSARGLAGGTFSYNEQFF
V gene: TRBV27; J gene: TRBJ2-5; CDR3 protein: CASSFAGGGQETQYF
V gene: TRBV2; J gene: TRBJ2-3; CDR3 protein: CASRPQNPDTQYF
V gene: TRBV15; J gene: TRBJ2-7; CDR3 protein: CATSRDLYEQYF
V gene: TRBV6-2/TRBV6-3; J gene: TRBJ2-1; CDR3 protein: CASSYLAGGLYNEQFF